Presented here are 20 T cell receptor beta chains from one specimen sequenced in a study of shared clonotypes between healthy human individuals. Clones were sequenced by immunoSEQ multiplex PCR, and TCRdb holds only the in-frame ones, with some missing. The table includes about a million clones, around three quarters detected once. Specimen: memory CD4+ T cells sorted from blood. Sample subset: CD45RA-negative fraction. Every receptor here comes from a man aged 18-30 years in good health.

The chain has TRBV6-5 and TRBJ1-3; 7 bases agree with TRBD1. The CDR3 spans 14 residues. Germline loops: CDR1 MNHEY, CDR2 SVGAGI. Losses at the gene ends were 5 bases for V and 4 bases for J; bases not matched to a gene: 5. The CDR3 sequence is CASSRRQGGNTIYF. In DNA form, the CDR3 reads TGTGCCAGCAGTCGTCGACAGGGAGGAAACACCATATATTTT.

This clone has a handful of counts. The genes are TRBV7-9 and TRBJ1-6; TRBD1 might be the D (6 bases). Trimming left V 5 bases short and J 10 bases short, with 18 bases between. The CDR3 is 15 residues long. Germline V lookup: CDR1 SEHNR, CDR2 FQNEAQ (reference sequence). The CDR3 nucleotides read TGTGCCAGCAGCCCTCAACAGGGCGCAGGATCACCCCTCCACTTT. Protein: CASSPQQGAGSPLHF.

CDR3: CAWSTRDNSPLHF. Here the CDR3 DNA reads TGTGCCTGGAGTACACGGGATAATTCACCCCTCCACTTT. This sequence joins TRBV30 and TRBJ1-6, with D hard to call. V was cut by 2 bases and J by 5 bases, with 7 bases left in between. This CDR3 has 13 residues. Germline V CDR1 and CDR2: GTSNPN, SVGIG (reference sequence).

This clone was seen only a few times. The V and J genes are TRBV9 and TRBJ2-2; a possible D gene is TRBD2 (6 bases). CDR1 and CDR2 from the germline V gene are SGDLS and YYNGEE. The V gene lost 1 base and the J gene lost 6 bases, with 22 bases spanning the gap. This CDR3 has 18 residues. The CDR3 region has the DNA TGTGCCAGCAGCGTATCCTCTCGTCCAGGCGGGAAGGCCGGGGAGCTGTTTTTT. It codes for CASSVSSRPGGKAGELFF.

CDR3 sequence: CASSYRQGEQYF. The CDR3 coding sequence is TGTGCCAGCAGCTACCGACAGGGAGAGCAGTACTTC. V and J are TRBV5-8 and TRBJ2-7; 7 positions agree with TRBD1. The V segment lost 3 bases and the J segment 7 bases; nucleotides outside the gene matches: 4. Looked up from germline, CDR1 is SGHTS and CDR2 is YDEGEE. The CDR3 has 12 amino acids.

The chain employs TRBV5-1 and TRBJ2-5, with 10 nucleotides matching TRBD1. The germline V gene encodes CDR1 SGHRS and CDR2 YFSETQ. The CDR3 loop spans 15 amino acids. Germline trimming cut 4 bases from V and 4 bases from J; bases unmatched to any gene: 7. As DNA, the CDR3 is TGCGCCAGCAGCCAGGGACAGGGGATGCGAGAGACCCAGTACTTC. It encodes CASSQGQGMRETQYF.

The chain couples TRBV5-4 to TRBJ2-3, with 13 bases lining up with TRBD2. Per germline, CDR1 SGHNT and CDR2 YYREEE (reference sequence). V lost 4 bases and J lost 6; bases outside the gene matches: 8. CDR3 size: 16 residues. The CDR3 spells CASSLRTSGGGDTQYF. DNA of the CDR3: TGTGCCAGCAGCCTAAGGACTAGCGGGGGCGGGGATACGCAGTATTTT. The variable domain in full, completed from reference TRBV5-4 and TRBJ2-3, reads ETGVTQSPTHLIKTRGQQVTLRCSSQSGHNTVSWYQQALGQGPQFIFQYYREEENGRGNFPPRFSGLQFPNYSSELNVNALELDDSALYLCASSLRTSGGGDTQYFGPGTRLTVL.

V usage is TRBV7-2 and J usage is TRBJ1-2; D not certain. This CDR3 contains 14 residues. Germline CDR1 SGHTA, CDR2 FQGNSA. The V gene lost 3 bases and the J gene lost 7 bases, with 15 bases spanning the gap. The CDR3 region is CASSLSRTAIGYTF. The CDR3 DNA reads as TGTGCCAGCAGCTTGAGCCGAACTGCGATTGGCTACACCTTC. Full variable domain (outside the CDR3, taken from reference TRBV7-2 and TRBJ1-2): GAGVSQSPSNKVTEKGKDVELRCDPISGHTALYWYRQSLGQGLEFLIYFQGNSAPDKSGLPSDRFSAERTGGSVSTLTIQRTQQEDSAVYLCASSLSRTAIGYTFGSGTRLTVV.

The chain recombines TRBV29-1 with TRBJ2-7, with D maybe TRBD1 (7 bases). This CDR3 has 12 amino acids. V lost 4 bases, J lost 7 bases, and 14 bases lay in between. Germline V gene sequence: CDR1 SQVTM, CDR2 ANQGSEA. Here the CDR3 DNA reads TGCAGCGTTGGGTGGCAGGGGGGAGAGCAGTACTTC. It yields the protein CSVGWQGGEQYF.

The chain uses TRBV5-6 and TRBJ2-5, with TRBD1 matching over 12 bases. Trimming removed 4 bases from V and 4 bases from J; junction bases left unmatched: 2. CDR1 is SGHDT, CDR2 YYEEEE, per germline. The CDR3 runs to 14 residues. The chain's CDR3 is CASSRDRGRETQYF. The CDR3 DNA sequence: TGTGCCAGCAGCCGGGACAGGGGGCGAGAGACCCAGTACTTC.

CDR3 bases: TGCGCCAGCAGCGACCTCAGGGCAACTAATGAAAAACTGTTTTTT. This encodes CASSDLRATNEKLFF. The gene calls are TRBV5-1 and TRBJ1-4; D might be TRBD1 (5 bases). CDR3 length equals 15 residues. Germline CDR1 is SGHRS and CDR2 is YFSETQ. Trimming left V 4 bases short and J 0 bases short, with 10 bases between.

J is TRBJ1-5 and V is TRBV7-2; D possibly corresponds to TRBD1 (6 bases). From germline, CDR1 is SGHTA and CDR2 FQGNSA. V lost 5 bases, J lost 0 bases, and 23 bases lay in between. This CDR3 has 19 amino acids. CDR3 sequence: CASSLSTGRGSYSNQPQHF. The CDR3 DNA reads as TGTGCCAGCAGCCTATCGACAGGTAGGGGCTCATATAGCAATCAGCCCCAGCATTTT.

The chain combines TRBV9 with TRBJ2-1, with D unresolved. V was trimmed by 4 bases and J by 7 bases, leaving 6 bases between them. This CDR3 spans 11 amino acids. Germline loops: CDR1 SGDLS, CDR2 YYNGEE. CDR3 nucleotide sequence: TGTGCCAGCAGCATAGGAAATGAGCAGTTCTTC. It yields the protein CASSIGNEQFF.

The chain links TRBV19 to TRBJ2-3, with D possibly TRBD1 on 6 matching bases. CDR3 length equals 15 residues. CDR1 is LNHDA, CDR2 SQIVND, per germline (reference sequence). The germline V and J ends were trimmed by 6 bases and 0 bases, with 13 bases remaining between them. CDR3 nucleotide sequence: TGTGCCAGTAGAGAGGCAGGGGCAAGCACAGATACGCAGTATTTT. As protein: CASREAGASTDTQYF.

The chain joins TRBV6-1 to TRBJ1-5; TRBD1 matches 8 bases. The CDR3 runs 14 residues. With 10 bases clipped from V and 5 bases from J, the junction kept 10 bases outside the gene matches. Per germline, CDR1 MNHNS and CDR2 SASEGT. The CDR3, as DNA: TGTGCCAACCCAGGGGGCGAGGCACATCAGCCCCAGCATTTT. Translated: CANPGGEAHQPQHF.

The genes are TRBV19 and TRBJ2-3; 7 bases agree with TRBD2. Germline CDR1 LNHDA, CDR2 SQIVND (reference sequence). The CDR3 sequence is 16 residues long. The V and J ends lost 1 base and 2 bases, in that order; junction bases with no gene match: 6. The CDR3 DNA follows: TGTGCCAGTAGTATAGGGTCTAGCGGCATCACAGATACGCAGTATTTT. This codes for CASSIGSSGITDTQYF.

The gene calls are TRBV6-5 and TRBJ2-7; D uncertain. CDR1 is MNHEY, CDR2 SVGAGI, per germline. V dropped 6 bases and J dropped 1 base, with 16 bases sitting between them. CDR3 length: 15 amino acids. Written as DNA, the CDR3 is TGTGCCAGCAGACCCGACACGGCGTCGTCCTACGAGCAGTACTTC. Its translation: CASRPDTASSYEQYF.

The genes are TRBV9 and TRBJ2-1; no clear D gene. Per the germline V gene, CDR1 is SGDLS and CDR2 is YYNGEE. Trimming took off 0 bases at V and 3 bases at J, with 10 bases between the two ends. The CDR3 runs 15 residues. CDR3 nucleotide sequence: TGTGCCAGCAGCGTAGCTGGAAGCTACTACAATGAGCAGTTCTTC. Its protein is CASSVAGSYYNEQFF. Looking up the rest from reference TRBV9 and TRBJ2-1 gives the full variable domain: DSGVTQTPKHLITATGQRVTLRCSPRSGDLSVYWYQQSLDQGLQFLIQYYNGEERAKGNILERFSAQQFPDLHSELNLSSLELGDSALYFCASSVAGSYYNEQFFGPGTRLTVL.

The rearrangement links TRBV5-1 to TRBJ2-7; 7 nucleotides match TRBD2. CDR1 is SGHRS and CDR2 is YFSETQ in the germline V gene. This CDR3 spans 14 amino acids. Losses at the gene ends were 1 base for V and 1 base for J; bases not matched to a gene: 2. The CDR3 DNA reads TGCGCCAGCAGCTTGCTAGCGGCATCCTACGAGCAGTACTTC. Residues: CASSLLAASYEQYF.

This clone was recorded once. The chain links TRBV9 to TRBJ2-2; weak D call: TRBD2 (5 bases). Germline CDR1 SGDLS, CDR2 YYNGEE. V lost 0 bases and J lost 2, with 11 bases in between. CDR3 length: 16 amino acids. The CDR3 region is CASSVVGSVNTGELFF. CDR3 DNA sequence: TGTGCCAGCAGCGTAGTTGGTAGCGTTAACACCGGGGAGCTGTTTTTT.